This T cell receptor (beta chain) was sequenced for a study of cytomegalovirus exposure and HLA in healthy donors. Donors showed nominal health when sampled, although they likely had unrecorded immune exposures. The primer mix had 60 Vbeta and 13 Jbeta primers. Profiling relied on immunoSEQ multiplex PCR, and the TCRdb table lists in-frame clones only, not all of them. The repertoire holds roughly 120,000 clones, 70% to 80% seen once, with approximately 4% in the top ten. This receptor was identified in a man younger than 40 in good health and CMV-seropositive. The sample was PBMCs.

The CDR3 here is CASSGTERTSGRNEQFF. The DNA of the CDR3 is TGTGCCAGCAGCGGAACCGAAAGGACTAGCGGGAGGAATGAGCAGTTCTTC. The V call is TRBV7-3, the J call TRBJ2-1; TRBD2 aligns across 14 bases. Germline V gene sequence: CDR1 SGHTA, CDR2 FQGTGA. This CDR3 region has 17 residues. The trim removed 5 bases at V and 7 bases at J, leaving 10 bases unmatched. The full variable domain, in which reference TRBV7-3 and TRBJ2-1 provide the parts outside the CDR3, is GAGVSQTPSNKVTEKGKYVELRCDPISGHTALYWYRQSLGQGPEFLIYFQGTGAADDSGLPNDRFFAVRPEGSVSTLKIQRTERGDSAVYLCASSGTERTSGRNEQFFGPGTRLTVL.